Listed below are T cell receptor beta chains from one sample, sequenced in a study of cytomegalovirus exposure and HLA in healthy donors. Some clones are missing from TCRdb's copy, which holds only in-frame ones; the method was immunoSEQ multiplex PCR. This table holds about 160,000 clones, roughly 82% found once. Sequenced input: PBMCs. These receptors were obtained from a woman between 45 and 65 years old in good health and CMV-seropositive. Both conserved end residues are part of each CDR3. A D gene is named only where the DNA matches it firmly. Clone size is shown for a subset of rows, as once, few, many or a class of expanded clone.

clone size | D gene | J gene | V gene | CDR3 protein | CDR3 DNA
- | - | TRBJ1-1 | TRBV6-1 | CASITRGKETEAFF | TGTGCCAGCATTACCAGGGGTAAAGAGACTGAAGCTTTCTTT
- | TRBD2 | TRBJ2-1 | TRBV5-4 | CASREGAVGGAWNEQFF | TGTGCCAGCCGGGAGGGAGCGGTAGGGGGGGCTTGGAATGAGCAGTTCTTC
- | - | TRBJ1-2 | TRBV7-9 | CASSLAGAHGYTF | TGTGCCAGCAGCTTAGCAGGGGCTCATGGCTACACCTTC
- | - | TRBJ2-3 | TRBV5-1 | CASSLGTGPADTQYF | TGCGCCAGCAGCTTGGGAACAGGTCCCGCAGATACGCAGTATTTT
- | - | TRBJ1-3 | TRBV2 | CASSVTANSGNTIYF | TGTGCCAGCAGCGTTACAGCAAACTCTGGAAACACCATATATTTT
- | - | TRBJ1-5 | TRBV18 | CASSPTKNSNQPQHF | TGTGCCAGCTCACCTACAAAGAATAGCAATCAGCCCCAGCATTTT
- | - | TRBJ1-2 | TRBV7-9 | CASSRAGVLQSVNYGYTF | TGTGCCAGCAGCCGGGCAGGGGTGCTACAATCTGTCAACTATGGCTACACCTTC
- | - | TRBJ2-3 | TRBV5-4 | CASSLKKRGADTQYF | TGTGCCAGCAGCTTGAAAAAAAGGGGCGCAGATACGCAGTATTTT
once | TRBD1 | TRBJ1-1 | TRBV7-9 | CASSQGQGGEAFF | TGTGCCAGCAGCCAGGGACAGGGCGGTGAAGCTTTCTTT
- | TRBD1 | TRBJ1-4 | TRBV2 | CASSEEGTGSRTNEKLFF | TGTGCCAGCAGTGAGGAGGGGACAGGGTCGAGGACTAATGAAAAACTGTTTTTT
- | TRBD1 | TRBJ1-5 | TRBV19 | CASSITGTGGNQPQHF | TGTGCCAGTAGTATCACCGGGACAGGGGGCAATCAGCCCCAGCATTTT
few | - | TRBJ2-7 | TRBV7-9 | CASSQIGTVYEQYF | TGTGCCAGCAGCCAAATCGGGACTGTCTACGAGCAGTACTTC
- | TRBD1 | TRBJ1-2 | TRBV7-9 | CASSMLGQLYGYTF | TGTGCCAGCAGCATGCTGGGACAGCTCTATGGCTACACCTTC
- | - | TRBJ2-2 | TRBV18 | CASSRPGGTGELFF | TGTGCCAGCTCACGCCCCGGGGGCACCGGGGAGCTGTTTTTT
once | TRBD1 | TRBJ2-3 | TRBV9 | CASSVLGGPVTDTQYF | TGTGCCAGCAGCGTATTAGGGGGCCCCGTCACAGATACGCAGTATTTT
- | - | TRBJ2-2 | TRBV5-1 | CASSGTANANTGELFF | TGCGCCAGCAGCGGAACAGCCAACGCGAACACCGGGGAGCTGTTTTTT
once | TRBD2 | TRBJ2-3 | TRBV4-2 | CASSQDWLAGGQRTDTQYF | TGTGCCAGCAGCCAAGATTGGCTAGCGGGGGGACAACGCACAGATACGCAGTATTTT
- | - | TRBJ1-3 | TRBV5-1 | CASSLEFDNPISF | TGCGCCAGCAGCTTGGAGTTCGACAACCCCATATCTTTT
- | - | TRBJ2-5 | TRBV6-1 | CASSVERPGTQYF | TGTGCCAGCAGTGTTGAGCGCCCGGGGACCCAGTACTTC
few | - | TRBJ2-2 | TRBV7-9 | CASSFLPGGSNTGELFF | TGTGCCAGCAGCTTCCTGCCGGGTGGGTCGAACACCGGGGAGCTGTTTTTT
- | - | TRBJ1-5 | TRBV7-8 | CASSSTLNQPQHF | TGTGCCAGCAGCTCCACACTAAATCAGCCCCAGCATTTT
once | - | TRBJ1-5 | TRBV6-1 | CASSENRYQPQHF | TGTGCCAGCAGTGAAAACAGATATCAGCCCCAGCATTTT
- | TRBD2 | TRBJ2-7 | TRBV27 | CASSPLAGHREQYF | TGTGCCAGCAGTCCCCTAGCGGGGCATCGCGAGCAGTACTTC
- | TRBD1 | TRBJ1-2 | TRBV5-4 | CASSLGGQGGNYGYTF | TGTGCCAGCAGCTTGGGAGGACAGGGAGGAAACTATGGCTACACCTTC
- | TRBD1 | TRBJ1-2 | TRBV27 | CASSLWGQGYGYTF | TGTGCCAGCAGTTTATGGGGACAGGGCTATGGCTACACCTTC
- | - | TRBJ2-5 | TRBV4-1 | CASSPGQMDGTQYF | TGCGCCAGCAGCCCTGGACAGATGGACGGGACCCAGTACTTC
- | - | TRBJ1-2 | TRBV5-5 | CASSFNNIARGDNYGYTF | TGTGCCAGCAGCTTCAATAACATTGCCAGGGGAGATAACTATGGCTACACCTTC
- | - | TRBJ1-4 | TRBV2 | CASLRTTVDGEKLFF | TGTGCCAGCCTGAGAACGACAGTGGATGGTGAAAAACTGTTTTTT
once | - | TRBJ1-5 | TRBV15 | CATSRAGSHQPQHF | TGTGCCACCAGCAGAGCAGGGTCGCATCAGCCCCAGCATTTT
- | TRBD2 | TRBJ2-5 | TRBV11-2 | CASSRLAGALHQETQYF | TGTGCCAGCAGTCGACTAGCGGGGGCCCTACACCAAGAGACCCAGTACTTC